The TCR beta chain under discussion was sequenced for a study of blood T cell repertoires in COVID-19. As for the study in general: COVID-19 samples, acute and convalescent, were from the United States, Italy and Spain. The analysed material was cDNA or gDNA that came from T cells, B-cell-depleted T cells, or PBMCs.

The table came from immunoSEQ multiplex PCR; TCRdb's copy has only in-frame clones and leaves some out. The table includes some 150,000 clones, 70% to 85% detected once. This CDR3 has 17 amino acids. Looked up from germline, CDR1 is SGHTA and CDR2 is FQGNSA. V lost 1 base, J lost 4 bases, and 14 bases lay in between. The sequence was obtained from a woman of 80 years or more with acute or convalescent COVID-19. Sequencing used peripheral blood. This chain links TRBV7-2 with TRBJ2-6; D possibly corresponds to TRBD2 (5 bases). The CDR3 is CASSLVRVLRGANVLTF. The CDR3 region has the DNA TGTGCCAGCAGCTTAGTGAGGGTTTTGCGGGGGGCCAACGTCCTGACTTTC.